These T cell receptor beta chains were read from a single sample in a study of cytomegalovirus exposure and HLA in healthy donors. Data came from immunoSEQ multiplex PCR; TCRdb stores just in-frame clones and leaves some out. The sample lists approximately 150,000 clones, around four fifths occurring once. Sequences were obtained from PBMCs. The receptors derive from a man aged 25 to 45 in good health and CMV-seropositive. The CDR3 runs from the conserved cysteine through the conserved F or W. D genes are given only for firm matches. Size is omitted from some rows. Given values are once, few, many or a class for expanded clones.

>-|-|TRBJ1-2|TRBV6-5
CASSSRVNYGYTF
TGTGCCAGCAGTTCCAGGGTAAACTATGGCTACACCTTC
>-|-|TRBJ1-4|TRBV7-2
CASSLEGSRGKLFF
TGTGCCAGCAGCTTAGAGGGGTCAAGGGGAAAACTGTTTTTT
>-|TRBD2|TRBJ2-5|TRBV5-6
CASSSLAGEETQYF
TGTGCCAGCAGCTCGCTAGCGGGGGAAGAGACCCAGTACTTC
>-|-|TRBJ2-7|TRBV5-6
CASSLGGSSYEQYF
TGTGCCAGCAGCTTGGGGGGCAGCTCCTACGAGCAGTACTTC
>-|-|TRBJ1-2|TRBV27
CASSLGGANYGYTF
TGTGCCAGCAGTTTAGGGGGCGCAAACTATGGCTACACCTTC
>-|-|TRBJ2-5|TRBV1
CTSSPQYGGKTQYF
TGCACCAGCAGCCCCCAATACGGGGGGAAGACCCAGTACTTC
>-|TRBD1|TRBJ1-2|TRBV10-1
CASIRTGPNYGYTF
TGCGCCAGCATTAGGACAGGCCCTAACTATGGCTACACCTTC
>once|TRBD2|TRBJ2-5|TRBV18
CASSPTSGGQETQYF
TGTGCCAGCTCACCGACTAGCGGGGGACAAGAGACCCAGTACTTC
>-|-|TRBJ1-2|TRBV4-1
CASSQWYEGDGFYGYTF
TGCGCCAGCAGCCAATGGTATGAAGGGGATGGATTCTATGGCTACACCTTC
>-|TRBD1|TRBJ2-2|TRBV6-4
CASSAGTGAGELFF
TGTGCCAGCAGTGCCGGGACAGGGGCCGGGGAGCTGTTTTTT
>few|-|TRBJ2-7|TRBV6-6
CASSYSNGGSYEQYF
TGTGCCAGCAGTTACTCTAACGGTGGCTCCTACGAGCAGTACTTC
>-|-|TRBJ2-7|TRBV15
CATSRQGKGSYEQYF
TGTGCCACCAGCAGACAGGGAAAGGGCTCCTACGAGCAGTACTTC
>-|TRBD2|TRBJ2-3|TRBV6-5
CASSSSGESDTQYF
TGTGCCAGCAGTTCTAGCGGGGAGTCAGATACGCAGTATTTT
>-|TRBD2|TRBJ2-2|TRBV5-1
CASSLKLAGASNTGELFF
TGCGCCAGCAGCTTGAAGCTAGCGGGAGCTTCGAACACCGGGGAGCTGTTTTTT
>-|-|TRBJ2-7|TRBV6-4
CASNRRGGQSSYEQYF
TGTGCCAGCAACCGCAGGGGCGGACAGAGCTCCTACGAGCAGTACTTC
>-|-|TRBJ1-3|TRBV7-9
CASSHPRQAPSGNTIYF
TGTGCCAGCAGCCACCCCAGACAGGCCCCGTCTGGAAACACCATATATTTT
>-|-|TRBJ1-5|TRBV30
CAWSVREAQYSNQPQHF
TGTGCCTGGAGTGTAAGGGAGGCCCAGTATAGCAATCAGCCCCAGCATTTT
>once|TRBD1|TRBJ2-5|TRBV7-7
CASSRTGKETQYF
TGTGCTAGCAGCCGGACAGGGAAAGAGACCCAGTACTTC
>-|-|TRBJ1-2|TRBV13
CASSLGGGTEGYTF
TGTGCCAGCAGCTTAGGTGGAGGGACGGAGGGCTACACCTTC
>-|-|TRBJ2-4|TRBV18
CASSPPPGLAKNIQYF
TGTGCCAGCTCACCACCCCCGGGTTTAGCCAAAAACATTCAGTACTTC
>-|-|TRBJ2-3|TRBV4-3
CASSQVTSTDTQYF
TGCGCCAGCAGCCAAGTCACTAGCACAGATACGCAGTATTTT
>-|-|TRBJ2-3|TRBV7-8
CASTDRTAQYF
TGTGCCAGCACAGACAGGACAGCGCAGTATTTT
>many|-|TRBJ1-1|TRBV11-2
CASSLRAWDTEAFF
TGTGCCAGCAGCTTGAGGGCTTGGGACACTGAAGCTTTCTTT
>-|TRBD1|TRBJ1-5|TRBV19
CASMTRQGRVGLQPQHF
TGTGCCAGTATGACTCGACAGGGTAGGGTGGGCCTCCAGCCCCAGCATTTT
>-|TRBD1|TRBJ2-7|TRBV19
CASSIGTGGYEQYF
TGTGCCAGTAGTATAGGGACAGGGGGCTACGAGCAGTACTTC
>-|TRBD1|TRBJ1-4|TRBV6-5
CASGPRQGHEKLFF
TGTGCCAGCGGACCGCGACAGGGCCATGAAAAACTGTTTTTT
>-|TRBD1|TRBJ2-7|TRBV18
CASSPGQGWVRSGYEQYF
TGTGCCAGCTCACCGGGACAGGGCTGGGTTAGGTCCGGCTACGAGCAGTACTTC
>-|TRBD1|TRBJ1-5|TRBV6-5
CASNPGQGANQPQHF
TGTGCCAGCAACCCGGGACAGGGTGCCAATCAGCCCCAGCATTTT
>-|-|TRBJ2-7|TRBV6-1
CASSEDREGAYEQYF
TGTGCCAGCAGTGAAGACAGGGAAGGAGCCTACGAGCAGTACTTC
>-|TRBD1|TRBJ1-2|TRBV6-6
CGATQTGENGYTF
TGTGGAGCCACCCAGACAGGGGAAAACGGCTACACCTTC
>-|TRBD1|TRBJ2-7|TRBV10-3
CATRTTGDSYEQYF
TGTGCCACCCGAACGACAGGGGACTCCTACGAGCAGTACTTC
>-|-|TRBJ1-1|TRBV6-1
CASSDLPTGNTEAFF
TGTGCCAGCAGTGACCTCCCGACAGGGAACACTGAAGCTTTCTTT
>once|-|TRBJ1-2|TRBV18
CASSPAAERGYTF
TGTGCCAGCTCACCAGCAGCGGAGAGGGGCTACACCTTC
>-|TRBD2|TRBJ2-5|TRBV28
CASSLGGWLAGLETQYF
TGTGCCAGCAGCCTCGGCGGGTGGCTAGCGGGTCTAGAGACCCAGTACTTC
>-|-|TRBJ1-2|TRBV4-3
CASSQEPDSAGYTF
TGCGCCAGCAGCCAAGAACCAGACAGCGCGGGCTACACCTTC
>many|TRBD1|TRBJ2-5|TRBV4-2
CASSQDPTGGGETQYF
TGTGCCAGCAGCCAAGATCCTACAGGGGGCGGAGAGACCCAGTACTTC
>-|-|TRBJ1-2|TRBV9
CASSVQPGGYTF
TGTGCCAGCAGCGTGCAGCCCGGGGGCTACACCTTC
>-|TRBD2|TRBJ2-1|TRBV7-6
CASSYLAGGLKNEQFF
TGTGCCAGCAGCTACCTAGCGGGGGGGCTAAAGAATGAGCAGTTCTTC
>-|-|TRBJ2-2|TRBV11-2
CASSLVGQSNTGELFF
TGTGCCAGCAGCTTAGTGGGGCAGAGTAACACCGGGGAGCTGTTTTTT
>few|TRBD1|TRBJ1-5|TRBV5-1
CASSLGDRGLQQPQHF
TGCGCCAGCAGCTTGGGGGACAGGGGATTACAACAGCCCCAGCATTTT
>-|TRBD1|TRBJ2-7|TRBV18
CASSGQGSYEQYF
TGTGCCAGCTCCGGACAGGGGTCCTACGAGCAGTACTTC
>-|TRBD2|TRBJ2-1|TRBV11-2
CASSATSGGPYEQFF
TGTGCCAGCAGCGCGACTAGCGGGGGGCCCTATGAGCAGTTCTTC
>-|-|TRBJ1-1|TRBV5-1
CASSWNPGSNTEAFF
TGCGCCAGCAGCTGGAATCCGGGATCAAACACTGAAGCTTTCTTT
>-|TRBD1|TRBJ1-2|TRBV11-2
CASSLGTGATNYGYTF
TGTGCCAGCAGCTTAGGGACAGGAGCTACTAACTATGGCTACACCTTC
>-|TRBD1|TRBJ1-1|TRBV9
CASSQQGAFTEAFF
TGTGCCAGCAGCCAACAGGGGGCGTTCACTGAAGCTTTCTTT
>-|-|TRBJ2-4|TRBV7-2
CASSLERAAGNIQYF
TGTGCCAGCAGCTTGGAGCGGGCTGCGGGGAACATTCAGTACTTC
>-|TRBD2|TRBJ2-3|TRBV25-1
CASSESGVAGGRADTQYF
TGTGCCAGCAGTGAATCAGGGGTAGCGGGGGGGAGGGCAGATACGCAGTATTTT